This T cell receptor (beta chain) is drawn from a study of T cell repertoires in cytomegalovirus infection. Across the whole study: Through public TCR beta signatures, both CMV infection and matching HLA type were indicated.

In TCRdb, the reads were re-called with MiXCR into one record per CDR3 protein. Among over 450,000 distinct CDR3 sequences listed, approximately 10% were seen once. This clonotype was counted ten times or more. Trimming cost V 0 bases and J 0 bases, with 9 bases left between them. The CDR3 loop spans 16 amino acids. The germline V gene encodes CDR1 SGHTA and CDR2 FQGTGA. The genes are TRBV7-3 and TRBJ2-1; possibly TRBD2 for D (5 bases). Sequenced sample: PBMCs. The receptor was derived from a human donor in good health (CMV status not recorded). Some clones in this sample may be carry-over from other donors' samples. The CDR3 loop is CASSLTAGNSYNEQFF. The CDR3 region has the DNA TGTGCCAGCAGCTTAACTGCGGGCAACTCCTACAATGAGCAGTTCTTC.